Given below is one T cell receptor beta chain in context. Its cognate antigen is unknown. Unmatched junction bases numbered 6, after V lost 4 bases and J lost 2 bases. Germline loops: CDR1 SGHRS, CDR2 YFSETQ. This CDR3 has 15 residues. These data belong to a study of T cell responses to AZD1222 COVID-19 vaccine. Notes on the study in general: Epitopes outside B.1.351 and B.1.1.7 mutated regions reportedly drew nearly half of spike TCRs. Only six AZD1222 recipients tested seropositive at baseline.

The repertoire was sequenced with immunoSEQ multiplex PCR; TCRdb's copy has only in-frame clones and lacks some. The profile covers about 150,000 clones, with more than 75% appearing a single time and roughly 2% taken by the ten largest. The receptor was isolated from an adult who received the AZD1222 COVID-19 vaccine. This sequence joins TRBV5-1 and TRBJ1-2, with TRBD1 identical over 9 bases. This specimen was peripheral blood, taken 28 days after the second AZD1222 dose. Here the CDR3 DNA reads TGCGCCAGCAGCCCTCGGACAGGGGTAAACTATGGCTACACCTTC. Its translation: CASSPRTGVNYGYTF. The entire variable domain, with the rest obtained from reference TRBV5-1 and TRBJ1-2, is as follows: KAGVTQTPRYLIKTRGQQVTLSCSPISGHRSVSWYQQTPGQGLQFLFEYFSETQRNKGNFPGRFSGRQFSNSRSEMNVSTLELGDSALYLCASSPRTGVNYGYTFGSGTRLTVV.